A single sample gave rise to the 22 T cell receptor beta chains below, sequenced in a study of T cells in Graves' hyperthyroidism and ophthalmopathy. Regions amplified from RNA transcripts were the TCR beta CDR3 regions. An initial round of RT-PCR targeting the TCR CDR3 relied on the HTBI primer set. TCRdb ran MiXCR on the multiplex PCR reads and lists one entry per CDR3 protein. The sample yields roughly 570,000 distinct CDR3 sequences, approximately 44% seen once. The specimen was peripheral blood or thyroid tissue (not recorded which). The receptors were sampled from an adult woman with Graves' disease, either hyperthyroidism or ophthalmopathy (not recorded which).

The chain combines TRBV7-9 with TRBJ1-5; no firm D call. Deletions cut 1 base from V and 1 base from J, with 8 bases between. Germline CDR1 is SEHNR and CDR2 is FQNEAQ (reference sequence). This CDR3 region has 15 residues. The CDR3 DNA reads TGTGCCAGCAGCTTAGGGATTGAGAGCAATCAGCCCCAGCATTTT. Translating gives CASSLGIESNQPQHF.

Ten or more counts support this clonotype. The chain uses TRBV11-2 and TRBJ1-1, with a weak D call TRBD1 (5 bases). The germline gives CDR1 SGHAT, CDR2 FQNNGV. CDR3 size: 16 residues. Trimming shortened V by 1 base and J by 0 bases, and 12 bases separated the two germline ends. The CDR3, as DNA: TGTGCCAGCAGCTTAGCAAGGACACTAATGAACACTGAAGCTTTCTTT. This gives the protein CASSLARTLMNTEAFF.

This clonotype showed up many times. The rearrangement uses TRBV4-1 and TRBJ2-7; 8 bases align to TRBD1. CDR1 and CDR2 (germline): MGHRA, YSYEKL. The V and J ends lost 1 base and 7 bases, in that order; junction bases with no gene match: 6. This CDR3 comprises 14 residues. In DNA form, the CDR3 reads TGCGCCAGCAGCCAAGCGGCCAGGGGGCGGGAGCAGTACTTC. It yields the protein CASSQAARGREQYF.

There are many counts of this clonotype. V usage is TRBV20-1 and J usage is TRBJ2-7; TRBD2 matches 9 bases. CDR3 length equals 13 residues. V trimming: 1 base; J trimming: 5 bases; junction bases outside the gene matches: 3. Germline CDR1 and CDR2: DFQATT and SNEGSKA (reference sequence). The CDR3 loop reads CSARVLAGNEQYF. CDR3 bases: TGCAGTGCTAGAGTACTAGCGGGTAACGAGCAGTACTTC.

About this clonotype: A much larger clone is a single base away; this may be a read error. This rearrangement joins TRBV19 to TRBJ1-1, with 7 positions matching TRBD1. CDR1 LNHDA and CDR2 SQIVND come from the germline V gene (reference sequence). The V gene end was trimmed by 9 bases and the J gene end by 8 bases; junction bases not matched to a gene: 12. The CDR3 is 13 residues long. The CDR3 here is CARGKLRQGEAFF. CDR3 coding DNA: TGTGCCAGGGGAAAACTCAGACAGGGCGAAGCTTTCTTT.

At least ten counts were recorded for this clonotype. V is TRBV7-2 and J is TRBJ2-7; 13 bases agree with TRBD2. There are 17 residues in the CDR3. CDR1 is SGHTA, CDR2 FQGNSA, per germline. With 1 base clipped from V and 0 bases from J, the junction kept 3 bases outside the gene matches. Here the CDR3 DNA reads TGTGCCAGCAGCTTAGTCGGACTAGCGGGAGTCTCCTACGAGCAGTACTTC. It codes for CASSLVGLAGVSYEQYF. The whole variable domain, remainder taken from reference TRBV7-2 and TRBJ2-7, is GAGVSQSPSNKVTEKGKDVELRCDPISGHTALYWYRQSLGQGLEFLIYFQGNSAPDKSGLPSDRFSAERTGGSVSTLTIQRTQQEDSAVYLCASSLVGLAGVSYEQYFGPGTRLTVT.

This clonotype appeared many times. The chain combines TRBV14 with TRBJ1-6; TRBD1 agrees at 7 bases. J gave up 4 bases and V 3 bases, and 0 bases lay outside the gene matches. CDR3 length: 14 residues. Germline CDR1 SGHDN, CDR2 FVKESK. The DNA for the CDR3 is TGTGCCAGCAGCCACAGGGGGTATAATTCACCCCTCCACTTT. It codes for CASSHRGYNSPLHF.

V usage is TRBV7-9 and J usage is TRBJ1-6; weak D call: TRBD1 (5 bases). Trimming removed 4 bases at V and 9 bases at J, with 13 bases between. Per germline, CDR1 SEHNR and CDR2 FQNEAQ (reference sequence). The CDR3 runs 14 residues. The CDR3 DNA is TGTGCCAGCAGCTCTCAGGGAGGGAGTTCACCCCTCCACTTT. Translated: CASSSQGGSSPLHF.

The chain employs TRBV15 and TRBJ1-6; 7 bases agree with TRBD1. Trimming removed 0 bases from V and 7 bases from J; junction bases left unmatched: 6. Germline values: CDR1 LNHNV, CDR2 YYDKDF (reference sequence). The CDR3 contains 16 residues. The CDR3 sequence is CATSRDGEQGNSPLHF. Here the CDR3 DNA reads TGTGCCACCAGCAGAGATGGGGAACAGGGGAATTCACCCCTCCACTTT.

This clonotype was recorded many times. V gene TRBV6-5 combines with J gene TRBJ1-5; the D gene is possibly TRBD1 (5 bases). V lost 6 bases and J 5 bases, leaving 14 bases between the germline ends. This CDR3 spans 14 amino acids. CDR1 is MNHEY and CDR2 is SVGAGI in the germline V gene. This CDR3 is CASRASGPYQPQHF. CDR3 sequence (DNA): TGTGCCAGCAGAGCGTCGGGACCGTATCAGCCCCAGCATTTT.

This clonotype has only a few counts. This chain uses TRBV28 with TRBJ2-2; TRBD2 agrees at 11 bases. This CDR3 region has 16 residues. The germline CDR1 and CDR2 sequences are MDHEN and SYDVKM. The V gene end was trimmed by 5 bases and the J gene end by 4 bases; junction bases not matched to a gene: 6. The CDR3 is CASSPGLAVRTGELFF. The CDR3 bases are TGTGCCAGCAGTCCGGGACTAGCGGTACGCACCGGGGAGCTGTTTTTT.

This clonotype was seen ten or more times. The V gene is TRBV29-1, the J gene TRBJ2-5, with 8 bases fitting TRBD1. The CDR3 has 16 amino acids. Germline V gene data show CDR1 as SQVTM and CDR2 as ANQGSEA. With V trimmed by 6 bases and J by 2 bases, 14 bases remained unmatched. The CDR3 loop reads CSVITATRDRQETQYF. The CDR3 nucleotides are TGCAGCGTCATAACGGCTACCCGGGACAGGCAAGAGACCCAGTACTTC. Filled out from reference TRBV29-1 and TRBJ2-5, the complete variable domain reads SAVISQKPSRDICQRGTSLTIQCQVDSQVTMMFWYRQQPGQSLTLIATANQGSEATYESGFVIDKFPISRPNLTFSTLTVSNMSPEDSSIYLCSVITATRDRQETQYFGPGTRLLVL.

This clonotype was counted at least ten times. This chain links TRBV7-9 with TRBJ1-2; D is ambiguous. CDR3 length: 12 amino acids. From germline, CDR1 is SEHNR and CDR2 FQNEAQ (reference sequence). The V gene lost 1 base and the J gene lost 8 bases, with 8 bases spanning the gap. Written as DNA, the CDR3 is TGTGCCAGCAGCTTAGGATCAACAGGCTACACCTTC. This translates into CASSLGSTGYTF.

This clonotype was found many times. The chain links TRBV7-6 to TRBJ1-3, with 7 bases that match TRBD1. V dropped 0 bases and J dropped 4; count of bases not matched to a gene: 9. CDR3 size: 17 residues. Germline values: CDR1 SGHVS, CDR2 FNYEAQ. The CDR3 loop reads CASSLAAGPGGGNTIYF. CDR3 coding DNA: TGTGCCAGCAGCTTAGCTGCCGGGCCAGGGGGGGGAAACACCATATATTTT.

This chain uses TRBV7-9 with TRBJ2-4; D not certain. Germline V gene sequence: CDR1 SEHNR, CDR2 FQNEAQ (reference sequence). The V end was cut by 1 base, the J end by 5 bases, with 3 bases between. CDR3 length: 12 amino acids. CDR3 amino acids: CASSLVQNIQYF. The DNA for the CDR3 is TGTGCCAGCAGCTTAGTGCAAAACATTCAGTACTTC.

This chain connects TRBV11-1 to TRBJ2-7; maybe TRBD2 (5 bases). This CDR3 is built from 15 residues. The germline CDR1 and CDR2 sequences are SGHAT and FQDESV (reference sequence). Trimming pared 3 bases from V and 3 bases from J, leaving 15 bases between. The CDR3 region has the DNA TGTGCCAGCAGCTTGGACTCGCCCAACTACTACGAGCAGTACTTC. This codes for CASSLDSPNYYEQYF. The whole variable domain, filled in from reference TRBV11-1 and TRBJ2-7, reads EAEVAQSPRYKITEKSQAVAFWCDPISGHATLYWYRQILGQGPELLVQFQDESVVDDSQLPKDRFSAERLKGVDSTLKIQPAELGDSAMYLCASSLDSPNYYEQYFGPGTRLTVT.

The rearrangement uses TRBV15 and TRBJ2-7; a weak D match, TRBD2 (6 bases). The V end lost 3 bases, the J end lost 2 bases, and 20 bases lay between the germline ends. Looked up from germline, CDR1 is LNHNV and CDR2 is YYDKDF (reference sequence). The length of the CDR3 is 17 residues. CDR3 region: CATSRERWGDWAYEQYF. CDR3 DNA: TGTGCCACCAGCAGGGAAAGATGGGGGGATTGGGCCTACGAGCAGTACTTC.

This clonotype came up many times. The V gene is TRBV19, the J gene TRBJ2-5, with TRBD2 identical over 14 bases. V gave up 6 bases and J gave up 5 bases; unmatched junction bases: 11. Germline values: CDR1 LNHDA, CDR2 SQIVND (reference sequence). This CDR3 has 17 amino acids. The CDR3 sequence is CASSKGLAGELGETQYF. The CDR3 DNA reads TGTGCCAGTAGCAAGGGACTAGCGGGAGAGTTGGGCGAGACCCAGTACTTC.

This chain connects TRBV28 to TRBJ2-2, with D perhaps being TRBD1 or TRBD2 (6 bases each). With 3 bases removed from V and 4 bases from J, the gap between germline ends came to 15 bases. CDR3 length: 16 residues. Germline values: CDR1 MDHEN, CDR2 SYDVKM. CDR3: CASSLMGGPFTGELFF. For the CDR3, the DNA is TGTGCCAGCAGTTTGATGGGGGGCCCTTTCACCGGGGAGCTGTTTTTT. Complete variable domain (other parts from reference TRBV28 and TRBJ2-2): DVKVTQSSRYLVKRTGEKVFLECVQDMDHENMFWYRQDPGLGLRLIYFSYDVKMKEKGDIPEGYSVSREKKERFSLILESASTNQTSMYLCASSLMGGPFTGELFFGEGSRLTVL.

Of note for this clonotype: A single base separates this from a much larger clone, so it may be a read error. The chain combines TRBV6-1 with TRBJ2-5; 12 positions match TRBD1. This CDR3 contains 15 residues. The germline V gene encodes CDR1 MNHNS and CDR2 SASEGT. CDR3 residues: CASSAGTGGVESQYF. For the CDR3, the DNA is TGTGCCAGCAGTGCCGGGACAGGGGGCGTAGAGTCCCAGTACTTC.

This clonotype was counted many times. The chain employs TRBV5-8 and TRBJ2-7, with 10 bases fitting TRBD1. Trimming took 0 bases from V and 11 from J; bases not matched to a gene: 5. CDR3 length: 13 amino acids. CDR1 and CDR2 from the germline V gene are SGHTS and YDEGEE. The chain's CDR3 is CASSLGTGGIEYF. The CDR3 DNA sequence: TGTGCCAGCAGCTTGGGGACAGGGGGTATCGAGTACTTC.

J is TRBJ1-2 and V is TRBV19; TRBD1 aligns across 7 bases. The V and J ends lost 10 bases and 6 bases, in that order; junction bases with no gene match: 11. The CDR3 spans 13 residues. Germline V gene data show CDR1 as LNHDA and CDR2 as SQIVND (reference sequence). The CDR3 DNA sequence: TGTGCCACCGGAACAGGGGTTGGCGATGGCTACACCTTC. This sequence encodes CATGTGVGDGYTF.